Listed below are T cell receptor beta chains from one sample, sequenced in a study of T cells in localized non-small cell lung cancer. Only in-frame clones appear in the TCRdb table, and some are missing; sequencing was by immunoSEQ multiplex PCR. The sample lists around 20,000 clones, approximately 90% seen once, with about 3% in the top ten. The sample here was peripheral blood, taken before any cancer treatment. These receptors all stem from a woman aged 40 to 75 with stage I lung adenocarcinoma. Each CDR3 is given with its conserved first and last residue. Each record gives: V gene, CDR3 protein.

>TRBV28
CASSLSTQNEQFF
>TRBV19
CASSMGLAGPDTQYF
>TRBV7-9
CASSSTGTGNTEAFF
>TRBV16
CASSQLDGNNEQFF
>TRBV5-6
CASSFFVLTDTQYF
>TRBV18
CASSPGDGYTF
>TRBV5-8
CASSGPGQLNEKLFF
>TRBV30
CARDGRSGANVLTF
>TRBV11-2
CASSFGALDREETQYF
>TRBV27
CASSFSLGQGNTGELFF
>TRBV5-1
CASSSGQGATQETQYF
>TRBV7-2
CASSFAGSDEQYF